The 9 T cell receptor beta chains below come from one sample, sequenced in a study of OX40 agonist ivuxolimab in advanced cancers. The data were produced by immunoSEQ multiplex PCR, yet TCRdb's version contains in-frame clones alone and is incomplete. The sample has 77,000 or so clones; around 85% are singletons. The sequencing used CD4+ or CD8+ T cells sorted from blood, collected in a trial of the OX40 agonist ivuxolimab. These receptors all come from an adult with an advanced solid tumor such as melanoma, head and neck, liver or kidney cancer.

V and J are TRBV19 and TRBJ1-5; D is unresolved. Trimming removed 7 bases at V and 0 bases at J, with 22 bases between. This CDR3 is built from 18 residues. The germline V gene has CDR1 LNHDA and CDR2 SQIVND (reference sequence). CDR3 coding DNA: TGTGCCAGTACCCGATATGGGAAGGCAGCTAATAGCAATCAGCCCCAGCATTTT. Its protein product is CASTRYGKAANSNQPQHF.

The chain joins TRBV2 to TRBJ2-7; the match to TRBD2 covers 13 bases. Germline-derived CDR1 and CDR2 are SNHLY and FYNNEI. The ends lost 6 bases at V and 2 bases at J; junction bases unmatched: 4. CDR3 size: 15 residues. Written as DNA, the CDR3 is TGTGCCAGCAGATGGACTAGCGGGAGTGCCTACGAGCAGTACTTC. It is translated as CASRWTSGSAYEQYF.

DNA of the CDR3: TGTGCCAGCAGCGTAGTGGGACGGGACGGGAACACCGGGGAGCTGTTTTTT. Its protein is CASSVVGRDGNTGELFF. The chain carries TRBV9 and TRBJ2-2, with D perhaps TRBD1 or TRBD2 (5 bases each). CDR1 SGDLS and CDR2 YYNGEE come from the germline V gene. Trimming took 0 bases from V and 1 from J, leaving 13 bases between them. The CDR3 covers 17 residues. Drawing the rest from reference TRBV9 and TRBJ2-2, the complete variable domain is DSGVTQTPKHLITATGQRVTLRCSPRSGDLSVYWYQQSLDQGLQFLIQYYNGEERAKGNILERFSAQQFPDLHSELNLSSLELGDSALYFCASSVVGRDGNTGELFFGEGSRLTVL.

The chain uses TRBV2 and TRBJ2-4; no clear D. V lost 6 bases, J lost 5 bases, and 5 bases lay in between. This CDR3 is built from 11 residues. Germline-derived CDR1 and CDR2 are SNHLY and FYNNEI. CDR3 region: CASSDQNIQYF. CDR3 coding DNA: TGTGCCAGCAGCGATCAAAACATTCAGTACTTC. Looking up the rest from reference TRBV2 and TRBJ2-4 gives the full variable domain: EPEVTQTPSHQVTQMGQEVILRCVPISNHLYFYWYRQILGQKVEFLVSFYNNEISEKSEIFDDQFSVERPDGSNFTLKIRSTKLEDSAMYFCASSDQNIQYFGAGTRLSVL.

The gene calls are TRBV6-6 and TRBJ2-7; TRBD2 aligns across 8 bases. The CDR3 is made up of 14 amino acids. The ends lost 5 bases at V and 3 bases at J; junction bases unmatched: 6. Germline lookup yields CDR1 MNHNY and CDR2 SVGAGI (reference sequence). CDR3 DNA sequence: TGTGCCAGCAGTCCGAGCGGGAGCTACTACGAGCAGTACTTC. Translated, it gives CASSPSGSYYEQYF.

The chain uses TRBV5-4 and TRBJ2-3, with 9 positions matching TRBD2. In germline, CDR1 is SGHNT, CDR2 YYREEE (reference sequence). With 0 bases clipped from V and 4 bases from J, the junction kept 6 bases outside the gene matches. The CDR3 covers 16 residues. CDR3 nucleotide sequence: TGTGCCAGCAGCTTGGCCCCGGGACTAGCAGCAGATACGCAGTATTTT. It translates to CASSLAPGLAADTQYF. Full variable domain (rest looked up from reference TRBV5-4 and TRBJ2-3): ETGVTQSPTHLIKTRGQQVTLRCSSQSGHNTVSWYQQALGQGPQFIFQYYREEENGRGNFPPRFSGLQFPNYSSELNVNALELDDSALYLCASSLAPGLAADTQYFGPGTRLTVL.

The genes are TRBV27 and TRBJ2-7; 8 bases map to TRBD1. Germline V gives CDR1 MNHEY, CDR2 SMNVEV (reference sequence). Trimming took 4 bases from V and 5 from J; bases not matched to a gene: 13. CDR3 length equals 16 residues. As DNA, the CDR3 is TGTGCCAGCAGTTCGTATCGCGGGCAGGGGGCGAACGAGCAGTACTTC. Its protein is CASSSYRGQGANEQYF.

This clone showed up just once. This chain joins TRBV9 and TRBJ1-3; no definite D call. V lost 3 bases and J 0 bases, leaving 10 bases between the germline ends. Germline V gene lookup returns CDR1 SGDLS and CDR2 YYNGEE. This CDR3 region has 15 residues. Here the CDR3 DNA reads TGTGCCAGCAGCGAAGTAGCGTCCTCTGGAAACACCATATATTTT. The encoded protein is CASSEVASSGNTIYF.

Only one count was recorded for this clone. The chain uses TRBV7-9 and TRBJ2-1; 9 bases line up with TRBD2. V lost 2 bases, J lost 5 bases, and 7 bases stayed unmatched. CDR3 length: 16 amino acids. From germline, CDR1 is SEHNR and CDR2 FQNEAQ (reference sequence). The CDR3 reads CASSLRLAGTHNEQFF. In nucleotides, the CDR3 is TGTGCCAGCAGCTTAAGGCTAGCGGGAACCCACAATGAGCAGTTCTTC.